The next 21 T cell receptor beta chains were all read from a single sample in a study of shared clonotypes between healthy human individuals. Naive CD8 cells, CD45RO-negative and positively selected for CCR7, excluded terminally differentiated effector memory CD45RA+ cells. Measured with immunoSEQ multiplex PCR; TCRdb has only the in-frame clones, and not every one. This table has hundreds of thousands of clones, about 92% appearing once. Sequencing was done on a sample of naive CD8+ T cells sorted from blood. These TCRs come from a man aged 30 to 45 in good health.

The chain carries TRBV7-9 and TRBJ2-3, with 7 bases aligning to TRBD1. Unmatched junction bases numbered 8, after V lost 5 bases and J lost 0 bases. CDR1 and CDR2 from the germline V gene are SEHNR and FQNEAQ (reference sequence). There are 16 residues in the CDR3. The CDR3 region has the DNA TGTGCCAGCAGCCCACCGGACAGGAGCAGCACAGATACGCAGTATTTT. This translates into CASSPPDRSSTDTQYF.

The chain recombines TRBV14 with TRBJ2-5; D is unclear. CDR3 length equals 14 residues. CDR1 and CDR2 (germline): SGHDN, FVKESK. V was clipped by 3 bases and J by 5 bases, with 13 bases between them. The DNA for the CDR3 is TGTGCCAGCAGCCACCCAATCTCCGGGGAGACCCAGTACTTC. Translating gives CASSHPISGETQYF.

The chain joins TRBV7-9 to TRBJ2-2; 7 bases are shared with TRBD2. V was clipped by 9 bases and J by 6 bases; unmatched bases: 4. Per the germline V gene, CDR1 is SEHNR and CDR2 is FQNEAQ (reference sequence). The CDR3 sequence is 12 residues long. CDR3 loop: CARDRGAGELFF. CDR3 coding DNA: TGTGCCAGAGATCGGGGGGCCGGGGAGCTGTTTTTT. The full variable domain, completed using reference TRBV7-9 and TRBJ2-2, is DTGVSQNPRHKITKRGQNVTFRCDPISEHNRLYWYRQTLGQGPEFLTYFQNEAQLEKSRLLSDRFSAERPKGSFSTLEIQRTEQGDSAMYLCARDRGAGELFFGEGSRLTVL.

This clone was observed a single time. CDR3 coding DNA: TGTGCCAGCAGCACCACCAGCTCTAATACGCAGTATTTT. It is translated as CASSTTSSNTQYF. The chain carries TRBV7-9 and TRBJ2-3; D not certain. Germline V gene data show CDR1 as SEHNR and CDR2 as FQNEAQ (reference sequence). The CDR3 consists of 13 residues. Trimming took 5 bases from V and 7 from J, leaving 13 bases between them.

Details on this clone: At one of its ends the junction is not consistent with the germline gene, which may arise from a read error. Other DNA sequences of this sample code for an identical CDR3. CDR3 DNA sequence: TGTGCCAGCAGCGCACCCAGGGACGGGGATACACAGTATTTT. Protein: CASSAPRDGDTQYF. The chain joins TRBV7-3 to TRBJ2-3, with D perhaps being TRBD1 or TRBD2 (5 bases each). The CDR3 is 14 amino acids. Germline assignment: CDR1 SGHTA and CDR2 FQGTGA. Using reference TRBV7-3 and TRBJ2-3 for the parts outside the CDR3, the full variable domain is GAGVSQTPSNKVTEKGKYVELRCDPISGHTALYWYRQSLGQGPEFLIYFQGTGAADDSGLPNDRFFAVRPEGSVSTLKIQRTERGDSAVYLCASSAPRDGDTQYFGPGTRLTVL.

This chain links TRBV6-1 with TRBJ2-7; TRBD2 might be the D (7 bases). The CDR3 is made up of 13 amino acids. Germline CDR1 and CDR2: MNHNS and SASEGT. Trimming stripped 7 bases from V and 5 bases from J, with 15 bases between. The CDR3 DNA reads TGTGCCAGCACCTTATGGGGGGGCGACGAGCAGTACTTC. It is translated as CASTLWGGDEQYF.

Worth noting for this clone: Given a far larger clone just one base away, this is likely a sequencing read error. Other DNA sequences of this sample code for an identical CDR3. This chain connects TRBV7-9 to TRBJ2-1; D is undetermined. This CDR3 is built from 13 residues. CDR1 is SEHNR and CDR2 is FQNEAQ in the germline V gene (reference sequence). V lost 3 bases to trimming and J lost 0 bases, with 3 bases between them. The CDR3 reads CASSLGSYNEQFF. In DNA, the CDR3 is TGTGCCAGCAGCTTGGGCTCCTACAATGAGCAGTTCTTC.

Only a few counts were recorded for this clone. The chain links TRBV9 to TRBJ2-2; D call uncertain. The CDR3 length is 16 residues. V gave up 0 bases and J gave up 8 bases, with 17 bases separating them. Per germline, CDR1 SGDLS and CDR2 YYNGEE. The CDR3 DNA reads TGTGCCAGCAGCGTAGGGGCCTCCAAGGTAGTAGGGGAGCTGTTTTTT. It codes for CASSVGASKVVGELFF. Drawing the rest from reference TRBV9 and TRBJ2-2, the complete variable domain is DSGVTQTPKHLITATGQRVTLRCSPRSGDLSVYWYQQSLDQGLQFLIQYYNGEERAKGNILERFSAQQFPDLHSELNLSSLELGDSALYFCASSVGASKVVGELFFGEGSRLTVL.

The chain uses TRBV7-9 and TRBJ1-4, with D unclear. The CDR3 spans 17 residues. CDR1 is SEHNR and CDR2 is FQNEAQ in the germline V gene (reference sequence). The ends were cut back, 2 bases at V and 5 bases at J, with 18 bases in the middle. As DNA, the CDR3 is TGTGCCAGCAGCTTAATTGGGTTACGTCCAGCGAATGAAAAACTGTTTTTT. The encoded protein is CASSLIGLRPANEKLFF.

V is TRBV28 and J is TRBJ2-7, with D tentatively TRBD1 (5 bases). Germline V lookup: CDR1 MDHEN, CDR2 SYDVKM. V lost 6 bases, J lost 0 bases, and 21 bases lay in between. The CDR3 runs 17 residues. Here the CDR3 reads CASSYPPWRRGSYEQYF. The CDR3 DNA follows: TGTGCCAGCAGCTACCCCCCTTGGAGAAGGGGCTCCTACGAGCAGTACTTC.

The chain is built from TRBV10-3 and TRBJ2-3, with 8 bases lining up with TRBD2. CDR1 and CDR2 (germline): ENHRY, SYGVKD. The V segment lost 0 bases and the J segment 9 bases; nucleotides outside the gene matches: 8. The CDR3 runs 15 residues. CDR3 nucleotide sequence: TGTGCCATCAGTGAGTCGTGGCGGGAGGTAGGAACGCAGTATTTT. Its protein is CAISESWREVGTQYF.

The CDR3 protein is CSVEETSGSSYEQYF. The CDR3 nucleotides read TGCAGCGTTGAGGAGACTAGCGGGAGCTCCTACGAGCAGTACTTC. This chain connects TRBV29-1 to TRBJ2-7; 12 nucleotides match TRBD2. Germline CDR1 SQVTM, CDR2 ANQGSEA. Trimming removed 3 bases from V and 0 bases from J; junction bases left unmatched: 3. The CDR3 spans 15 residues.

The genes are TRBV5-6 and TRBJ2-7, with 9 bases fitting TRBD1. The V segment lost 3 bases and the J segment 3 bases; nucleotides outside the gene matches: 1. The CDR3 runs 13 residues. CDR1 and CDR2 (germline): SGHDT, YYEEEE. CDR3: CASSWDRVYEQYF. CDR3 sequence (DNA): TGTGCCAGCAGCTGGGACAGGGTCTACGAGCAGTACTTC.

The rearrangement uses TRBV27 and TRBJ1-1; the match to TRBD1 covers 9 bases. Germline V gene sequence: CDR1 MNHEY, CDR2 SMNVEV (reference sequence). The CDR3 length is 14 residues. The V and J ends lost 3 bases and 4 bases, in that order; junction bases with no gene match: 3. The CDR3 coding sequence is TGTGCCAGCAGTTTGAACAGGGGGCTCACTGAAGCTTTCTTT. It codes for CASSLNRGLTEAFF.

V usage is TRBV6-6 and J usage is TRBJ2-3; 8 bases are shared with TRBD1. Trimming cost V 6 bases and J 4 bases; bases outside gene matches: 6. The CDR3 is 14 amino acids. Germline V gene data show CDR1 as MNHNY and CDR2 as SVGAGI (reference sequence). For the CDR3, the DNA is TGTGCCAGCAGGTTGACAGGGGTCGCAGATACGCAGTATTTT. Protein product: CASRLTGVADTQYF.

CDR3 sequence reads: CASSIIVAGPNEQFF. Here the CDR3 DNA reads TGTGCCAGCAGTATTATCGTAGCGGGTCCCAATGAGCAGTTCTTC. This rearrangement joins TRBV27 to TRBJ2-1; 7 nucleotides match TRBD2. The CDR3 has 15 amino acids. Germline CDR1 reads MNHEY; CDR2 reads SMNVEV (reference sequence). J gave up 6 bases and V 5 bases, and 10 bases lay outside the gene matches.

The V call is TRBV11-2, the J call TRBJ2-2; 9 bases fit TRBD2. This CDR3 has 18 residues. V lost 2 bases, J lost 6 bases, and 13 bases stayed unmatched. CDR1 is SGHAT and CDR2 is FQNNGV in the germline V gene. The CDR3 nucleotides read TGTGCCAGCAGCTTATTTTACTGGATAGCGGGAGACTCCGGGGAGCTGTTTTTT. Residues: CASSLFYWIAGDSGELFF. Full variable domain (rest looked up from reference TRBV11-2 and TRBJ2-2): EAGVAQSPRYKIIEKRQSVAFWCNPISGHATLYWYQQILGQGPKLLIQFQNNGVVDDSQLPKDRFSAERLKGVDSTLKIQPAKLEDSAVYLCASSLFYWIAGDSGELFFGEGSRLTVL.

The chain recombines TRBV4-1 with TRBJ2-7; 9 positions match TRBD2. The CDR3 length is 18 residues. CDR1 MGHRA and CDR2 YSYEKL come from the germline V gene. The V gene end was trimmed by 1 base and the J gene end by 0 bases; junction bases not matched to a gene: 10. CDR3 region: CASSQVIAGEEFSYEQYF. CDR3 coding DNA: TGCGCCAGCAGCCAAGTAATAGCGGGAGAGGAATTCTCCTACGAGCAGTACTTC.

In regard to this clone: A read error may explain this, as a much larger clone is one base away. Other DNA sequences in this sample translate to the same CDR3. The V gene is TRBV9, the J gene TRBJ2-3; tentative D call: TRBD1 (6 bases). V lost 0 bases, J lost 1 base, and 6 bases lay in between. CDR1 is SGDLS, CDR2 YYNGEE, per germline. This CDR3 is built from 14 residues. Here the CDR3 reads CASSVEGGTDTQYF. CDR3 bases: TGTGCCAGCAGCGTAGAGGGGGGCACAGATACGCAGTATTTT.

Concerning this clone: This specimen includes other DNA sequences encoding the same CDR3. The chain employs TRBV28 and TRBJ2-1; D is unclear. The CDR3 is made up of 11 amino acids. From germline, CDR1 is MDHEN and CDR2 SYDVKM. Trimming stripped 6 bases from V and 0 bases from J, with 0 bases between. This CDR3 is CASSSYNEQFF. CDR3 DNA: TGTGCCAGCAGCTCCTACAATGAGCAGTTCTTC.

This clone was counted once. The chain uses TRBV6-5 and TRBJ2-1; tentatively, D is TRBD1 (6 bases). The V end lost 6 bases, the J end lost 9 bases, and 15 bases lay between the germline ends. Germline lookup yields CDR1 MNHEY and CDR2 SVGAGI. The length of the CDR3 is 13 residues. The CDR3 DNA follows: TGTGCCAGCAGCCCCAGAAGGGGGATTGAGCAGTTCTTC. Translation gives CASSPRRGIEQFF.